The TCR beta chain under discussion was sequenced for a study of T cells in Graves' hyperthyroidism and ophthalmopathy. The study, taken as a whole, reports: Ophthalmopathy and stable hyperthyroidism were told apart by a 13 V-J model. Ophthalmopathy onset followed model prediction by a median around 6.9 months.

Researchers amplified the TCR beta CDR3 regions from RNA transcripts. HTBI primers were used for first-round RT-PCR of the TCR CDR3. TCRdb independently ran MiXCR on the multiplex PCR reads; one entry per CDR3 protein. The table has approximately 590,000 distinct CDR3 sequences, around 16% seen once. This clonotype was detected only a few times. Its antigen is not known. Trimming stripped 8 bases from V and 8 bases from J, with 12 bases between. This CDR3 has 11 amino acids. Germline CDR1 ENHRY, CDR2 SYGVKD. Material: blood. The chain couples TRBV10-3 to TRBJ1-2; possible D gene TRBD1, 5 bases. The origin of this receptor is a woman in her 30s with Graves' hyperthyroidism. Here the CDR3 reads CAIGTGEGYTF. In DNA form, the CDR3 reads TGTGCCATCGGAACAGGCGAAGGCTACACCTTC.